The clone carrying this TCR beta chain showed up just a few times. Its antigen is still unknown. Via MiXCR, TCRdb re-called the reads, giving one row per CDR3 protein. The data contain roughly 280,000 distinct CDR3 sequences, around 8.7% of them singletons. The sample comes from a study of T cell repertoires in cytomegalovirus infection. Study conclusions and caveats: Totalled public TCR beta family frequency picked out people who carried CMV plus the relevant HLA. The ex vivo response showed dominance by HLA-C-restricted CMV-specific TCR beta clonotypes.

CDR3 size: 14 residues. The germline V gene has CDR1 GTSNPN and CDR2 SVGIG (reference sequence). The V gene lost 2 bases and the J gene lost 8 bases, with 15 bases spanning the gap. J is TRBJ2-2 and V is TRBV30, with D hard to call. The specimen sequenced was PBMCs. This TCR was recovered from a human donor in good health (CMV status not recorded). Some clones in this sample may be carry-over from other donors' samples. CDR3 amino acids: CAWSKSPKGGELFF. The DNA for the CDR3 is TGTGCCTGGAGTAAAAGCCCAAAAGGGGGGGAGCTGTTTTTT.